A selection of T cell receptor beta chains follows, all from one sample in a study of blood T cell repertoires in COVID-19. The method was immunoSEQ multiplex PCR; TCRdb's version includes in-frame clones alone and lacks a portion of them. This table has about 160,000 clones, around four fifths appearing once. Source material: peripheral blood. These receptors all stem from a man between 65 and 79 years old with acute or convalescent COVID-19. Both conserved end residues are trimmed from each CDR3.

v_gene,CDR3aa
TRBV7-3,ASSFQPLANTGELF
TRBV6-5,ASRDSSDTTKAF
TRBV7-9,ASSLAHVTGGGTEAF
TRBV5-4,ASSLVGGAYNEQF
TRBV30,AWKFGGKTNEKLF
TRBV5-6,ASSPPRVGNTEAF
TRBV7-9,ASSFKGLADNEQF
TRBV5-1,ASSFRGAGGELF
TRBV7-2,ASSLDRDGGNTIY
TRBV2,ASSEQGASNSPLH
TRBV23-1,ASSQSDDLQGLASYNEQF
TRBV9,ASSVGGLAAYEQY
TRBV12-5,ASGLISGGRYEQY
TRBV15,ATSRQQGAPIGYGYT
TRBV18,ASSPPPTRLYNEQF
TRBV10-3,ASRDRANYGYT
TRBV5-1,ASSLYGQGAGEQY